This T cell receptor beta chain was retrieved from a study of T cell responses to AZD1222 COVID-19 vaccine (dated by TCRdb to about 2021). General notes on the study: A total of under 250 trial participants underwent TCR sequencing, of whom about 210 had received two doses of AZD1222 and approximately 26 had received two doses of the MenACWY control vaccine. Trial participants were enrolled by age into subgroups of 18-55, 56-69 and 70-plus years, and around 140, 26 and 57 TCR-sequenced participants, respectively, were included in these subgroups. Broad study findings and their caveats: Vaccine-associated CD4 TCRs spanned the whole spike protein, with dominant responses in regions 160-218 and 743-854. In the small 56-69-year group, the increase in depth fell short of significance, most likely because of low power. Reportedly, close to half of the unique spike-specific TCRs recognized epitopes lying outside the regions that are mutated in the B.1.351 and B.1.1.7 variants. Because no day 14 peak-response samples were available, repertoires were characterized only after the peak T cell response. Participants were mostly white British and included more females than males, and it was suggested by the authors that clonal diversity may have been underestimated. Spike-specific TCR breadth and depth rose significantly after two AZD1222 doses compared with day 0 and with MenACWY recipients. Conclusions about previously exposed vaccinees are limited, since just a handful of AZD1222 recipients were seropositive for SARS-CoV-2 at baseline.

The sample's time point label is to be understood as: about 28 days (+/-7) after the second vaccine dose. Because spike-specific TCR depth and breadth did not differ between the two schedules, AZD1222 recipients who got a second dose at roughly 4 weeks were pooled with those who got a second dose at roughly 12 weeks. The vaccinee samples were drawn from two UK trials, COV001 and COV002, one of which was a single-blind randomized controlled phase 2/3 trial testing AZD1222 (ChAdOx1 nCoV-19) in healthy adults. For TCRbeta chain sequencing, PBMC samples from trial participants were taken at day 0 and at day 28 after the second dose. The CDR3 regions of human TCRbeta chains were analyzed by immunosequencing. The authors' analysis ran thus. Repertoire TCRs were matched against a reference library of SARS-CoV-2-specific TCRs generated with the MIRA antigen-specificity platform. Breadth meant the fraction of unique TCRs that were SARS-CoV-2-associated, whereas depth meant the fraction of total T cells that were SARS-CoV-2-associated. Using the MIRA data, each spike-specific TCR was mapped to the spike region that the TCR reacts to and placed in a CD4 or CD8 class. Log10-transformed breadth and depth values were compared by one-way ANOVA with Sidak's multiple comparisons tests. TCRdb obtained this table from immuneACCESS and retained in-frame rearrangements with V and J assigned. These tables miss some clones; where compared with another copy, unresolved V genes account for less than half of the shortfall, and the remainder is unexplained. Clone size and V and J calls were adopted from that table, with D and trimming inferred from the DNA. Within this sample are about 130,000 clones, with roughly nine tenths of them counted one time only. 9.5% of the sample belongs to the ten largest clones.

Measured from the cysteine to the phenylalanine, the CDR3 is 16 residues long. The entry retains the CDR3 DNA only, 48 bases that are in frame from base 1. V drops 0 bases and J drops 4 bases, leaving 15 bases in between. Looking up the germline V gene yields CDR1 MNHEY and CDR2 SVGAGI. A few counts support this clone. Its cognate antigen has yet to be identified. Base qualities are missing; no much larger clone stands one base away. Recombination joined TRBV6-5 with TRBJ2-5; tentative D gene TRBD1, with 6 bases matching. The sequencing used peripheral blood, collected 28 days after the second AZD1222 dose. The source of this sequence is an adult who received the AZD1222 COVID-19 vaccine. Here the CDR3 is given as CASSYSKALTGETQYF. The nucleotide sequence reads TGTGCCAGCAGTTACTCGAAGGCCCTGACAGGAGAGACCCAGTACTTC.